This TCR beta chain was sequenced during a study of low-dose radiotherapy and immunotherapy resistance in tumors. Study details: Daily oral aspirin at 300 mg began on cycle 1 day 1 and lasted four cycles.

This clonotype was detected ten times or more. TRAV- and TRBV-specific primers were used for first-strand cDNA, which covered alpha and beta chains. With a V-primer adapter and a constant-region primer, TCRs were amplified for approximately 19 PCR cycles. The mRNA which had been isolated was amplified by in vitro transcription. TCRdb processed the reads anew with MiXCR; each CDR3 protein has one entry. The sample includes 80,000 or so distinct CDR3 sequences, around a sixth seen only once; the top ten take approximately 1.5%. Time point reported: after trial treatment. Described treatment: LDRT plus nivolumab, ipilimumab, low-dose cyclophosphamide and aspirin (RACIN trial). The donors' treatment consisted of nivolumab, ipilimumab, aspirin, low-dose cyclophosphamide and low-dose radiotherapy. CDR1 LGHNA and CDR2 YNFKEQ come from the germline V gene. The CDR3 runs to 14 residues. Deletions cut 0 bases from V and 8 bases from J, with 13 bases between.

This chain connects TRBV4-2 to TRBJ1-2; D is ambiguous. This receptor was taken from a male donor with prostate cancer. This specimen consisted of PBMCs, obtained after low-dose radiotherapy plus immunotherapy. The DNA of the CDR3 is TGTGCCAGCAGCCAAGAACGGGCCCAAGGGGGCTACACCTTC. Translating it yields CASSQERAQGGYTF.